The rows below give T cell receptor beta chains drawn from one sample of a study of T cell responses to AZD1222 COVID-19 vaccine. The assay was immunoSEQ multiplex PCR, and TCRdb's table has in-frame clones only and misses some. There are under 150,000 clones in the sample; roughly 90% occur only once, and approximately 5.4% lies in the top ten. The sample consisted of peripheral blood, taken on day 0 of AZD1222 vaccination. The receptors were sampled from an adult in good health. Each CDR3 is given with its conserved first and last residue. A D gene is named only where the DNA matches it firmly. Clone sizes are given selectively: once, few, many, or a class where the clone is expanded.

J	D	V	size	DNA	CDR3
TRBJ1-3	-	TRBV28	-	TGTGCCAGCAGTTTATCGAAGACTGGAAACACCATATATTTT	CASSLSKTGNTIYF
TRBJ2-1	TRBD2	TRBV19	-	TGTGCCAGTAGTCCGGGACTAGCGGGTCCCGGGAATGAGCAGTTCTTC	CASSPGLAGPGNEQFF
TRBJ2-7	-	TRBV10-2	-	TGCGCCAGCAGTGAGTCTTGGGGTCCCTACGAGCAGTACTTC	CASSESWGPYEQYF
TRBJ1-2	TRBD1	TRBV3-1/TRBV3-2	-	TGTGCCAGCAGCCAAGTGGACAGGGGAGGGCATGGCTACACCTTC	CASSQVDRGGHGYTF
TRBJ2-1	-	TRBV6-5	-	TGTGCCAGCCGAGGACGCCGGAGTGATGAGCAGTTCTTC	CASRGRRSDEQFF
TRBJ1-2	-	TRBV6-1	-	TGTGCCAGCAGTGAACGGGTCGGTGATGGCTACACCTTC	CASSERVGDGYTF
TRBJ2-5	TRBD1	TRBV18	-	TGTGCCAGCTCACCATCGGAGACAGGGGGCGTTGGGACCCAGTACTTC	CASSPSETGGVGTQYF
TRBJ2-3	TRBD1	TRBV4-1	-	TGCGCCAGCAGCCAACGGGACAGGGGCACAGATACGCAGTATTTT	CASSQRDRGTDTQYF
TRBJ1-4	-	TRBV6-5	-	TGTGCCAGCAGTTACGAACGGTCTAATGAAAAACTGTTTTTT	CASSYERSNEKLFF
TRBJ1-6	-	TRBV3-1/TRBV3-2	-	TGTGCCTCTCGCAGAAGGGAAACAATCTATAATTCACCCCTCCACTTT	CASRRRETIYNSPLHF
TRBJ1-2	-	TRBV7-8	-	TGTGCCAGCAGCTTGACGGAGTTCTATGGCTACACCTTC	CASSLTEFYGYTF
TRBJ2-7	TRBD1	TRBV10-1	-	TGCGCCAGCAGCGACCAAACCTCACAGGGGGCTTACGAGCAGTACTTC	CASSDQTSQGAYEQYF
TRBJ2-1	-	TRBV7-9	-	TGTGCCAGCAGCCGTTATCTAGCCGCGACCTACAATGAGCAGTTCTTC	CASSRYLAATYNEQFF
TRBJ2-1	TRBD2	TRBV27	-	TGTGCCAGCAGTTTTGCGTCCGCTAGCGGGAGGAACAATGAGCAGTTCTTC	CASSFASASGRNNEQFF
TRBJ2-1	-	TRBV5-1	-	TGCGCCAGCGCCACCGGGACCTACTACAATGAGCAGTTCTTC	CASATGTYYNEQFF
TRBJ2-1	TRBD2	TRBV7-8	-	TGTGCCAGCAGCTTAAGAAGGACTAGCGGGAGTTTCTCCTACAATGAGCAGTTCTTC	CASSLRRTSGSFSYNEQFF
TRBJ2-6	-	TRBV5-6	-	TGTGCCAGCAGCTTTTACGTAAGCTCTGGGGCCAACGTCCTGACTTTC	CASSFYVSSGANVLTF
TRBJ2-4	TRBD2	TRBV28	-	TGTGCCAGCAAACCGCGGGGGGCCACAACCACCTACATTCAGTACTTC	CASKPRGATTTYIQYF
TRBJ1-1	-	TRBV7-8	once	TGTGCCAGCAGCTTAGTTTGGGTGAGCACTGAAGCTTTCTTT	CASSLVWVSTEAFF
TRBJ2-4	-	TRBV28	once	TGTGCCAGCAGTGGAAACAGGGATGGGGACATTCAGTACTTC	CASSGNRDGDIQYF
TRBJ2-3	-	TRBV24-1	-	TGTGCCACCAGTGACCCTCGGGCCGCGGAACGCACAGATACGCAGTATTTT	CATSDPRAAERTDTQYF
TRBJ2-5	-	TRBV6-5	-	TGTGCCAGCAGTTACGGAGGACTGGGAATGAGGACCCAGTACTTC	CASSYGGLGMRTQYF
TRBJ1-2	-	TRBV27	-	TGTGCCAGCAGTTTTGATCGGGTGGTGGACAGCCGATATTCAGGTGGAGGCTACACCTTC	CASSFDRVVDSRYSGGGYTF
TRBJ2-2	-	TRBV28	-	TGTGCCAGCAGTGGGCATCCGAACACCGGGGAGCTGTTTTTT	CASSGHPNTGELFF
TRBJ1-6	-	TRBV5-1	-	TGCGCCAGCAGGATGAGCTCCTATAATTCACCCCTCCACTTT	CASRMSSYNSPLHF
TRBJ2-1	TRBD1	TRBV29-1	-	TGCAGCGTCGGGACAGGGGACTACAATGAGCAGTTCTTC	CSVGTGDYNEQFF
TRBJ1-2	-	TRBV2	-	TGTGCCAGCAGTGAATTAACGGGGTACACCTTC	CASSELTGYTF
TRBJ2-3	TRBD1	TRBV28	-	TGTGCCAGCAGCACCCTCGGGCAGGGGGCCACAGATACGCAGTATTTT	CASSTLGQGATDTQYF
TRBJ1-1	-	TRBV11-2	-	TGTGCCAGCAGACGTCTAGGGGGGGGGTACACTGAAGCTTTCTTT	CASRRLGGGYTEAFF
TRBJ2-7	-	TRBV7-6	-	TGTGCCAGCAGCGCAGCCGGGTCAGAATACTACGAGCAGTACTTC	CASSAAGSEYYEQYF